This T cell receptor (beta chain) was sequenced during a study of blood T cells in healthy people across ages. Overall study findings and caveats: The study could not conclusively compare naive and antigen-experienced cells, given its unsorted PBMCs. Naive T cell percentage showed a strong correlation with TCR beta diversity.

Alongside a J-beta primer mix, a sample-barcoded 5' primer served in a second PCR lasting about 6 to 12 cycles. A template-switch adaptor containing 12 random nucleotides labeled each cDNA molecule. TCRdb re-called the 5' RACE reads with MiXCR, one entry per CDR3 protein. Among about a million distinct CDR3 sequences, under 40% were seen once, and the ten largest hold about an eighth. A note on this clonotype: Its antigen is as yet unknown.

The CDR3 has 16 amino acids. V lost 2 bases and J 2 bases, leaving 13 bases between the germline ends. The V gene's germline CDR1 is SGHVS and CDR2 FQNEAQ. The receptor's source is a man aged 18 to 35 in good health. The V gene is TRBV7-8, the J gene TRBJ2-1; the D gene could be TRBD1 or TRBD2 (5 bases each). The sequencing input was blood. CDR3 loop: CASSLQPGTTYNEQFF. The CDR3 DNA sequence: TGTGCCAGCAGCTTACAGCCAGGGACGACCTACAATGAGCAGTTCTTC.